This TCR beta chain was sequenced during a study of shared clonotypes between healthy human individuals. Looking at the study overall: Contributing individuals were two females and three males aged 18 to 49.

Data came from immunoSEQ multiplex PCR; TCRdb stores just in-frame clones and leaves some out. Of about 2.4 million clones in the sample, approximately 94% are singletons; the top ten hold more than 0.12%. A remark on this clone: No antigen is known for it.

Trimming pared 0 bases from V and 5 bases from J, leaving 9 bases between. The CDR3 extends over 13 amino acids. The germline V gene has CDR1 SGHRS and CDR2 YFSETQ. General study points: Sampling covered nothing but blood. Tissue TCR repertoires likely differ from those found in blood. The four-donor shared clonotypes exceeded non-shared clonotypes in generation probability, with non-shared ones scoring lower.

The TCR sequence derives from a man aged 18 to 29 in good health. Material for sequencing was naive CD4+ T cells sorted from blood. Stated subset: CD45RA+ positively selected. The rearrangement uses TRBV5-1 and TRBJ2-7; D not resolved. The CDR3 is CASSLGWGDEQYF. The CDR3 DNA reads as TGCGCCAGCAGCTTGGGATGGGGTGACGAGCAGTACTTC.